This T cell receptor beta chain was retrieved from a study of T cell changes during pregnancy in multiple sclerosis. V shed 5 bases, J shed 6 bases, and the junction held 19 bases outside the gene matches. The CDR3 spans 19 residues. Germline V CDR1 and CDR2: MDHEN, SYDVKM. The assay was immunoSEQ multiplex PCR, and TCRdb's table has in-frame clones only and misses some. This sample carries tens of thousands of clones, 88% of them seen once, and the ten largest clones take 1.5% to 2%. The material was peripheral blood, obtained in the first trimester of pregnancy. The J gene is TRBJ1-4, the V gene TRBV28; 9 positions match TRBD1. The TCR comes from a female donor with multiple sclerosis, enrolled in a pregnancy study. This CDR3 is CASSPWGGRGQGGDEKLFF. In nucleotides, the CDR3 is TGTGCCAGCAGTCCATGGGGGGGGCGGGGACAGGGAGGTGATGAAAAACTGTTTTTT.